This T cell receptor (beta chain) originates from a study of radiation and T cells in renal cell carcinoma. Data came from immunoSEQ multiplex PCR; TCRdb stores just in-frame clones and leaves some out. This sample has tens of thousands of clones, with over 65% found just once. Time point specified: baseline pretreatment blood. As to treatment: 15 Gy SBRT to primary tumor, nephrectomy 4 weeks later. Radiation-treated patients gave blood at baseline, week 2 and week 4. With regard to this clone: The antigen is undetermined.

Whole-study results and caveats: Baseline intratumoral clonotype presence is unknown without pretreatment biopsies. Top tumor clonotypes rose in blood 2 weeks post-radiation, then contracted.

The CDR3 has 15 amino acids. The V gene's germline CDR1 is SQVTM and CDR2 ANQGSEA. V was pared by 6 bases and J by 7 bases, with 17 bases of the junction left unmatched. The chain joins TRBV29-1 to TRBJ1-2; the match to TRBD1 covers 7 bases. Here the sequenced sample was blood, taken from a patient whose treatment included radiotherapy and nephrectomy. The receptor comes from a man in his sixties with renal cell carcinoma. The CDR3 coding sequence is TGCAGCGTCCACCAGGAGGACAGGAAAAGGGGTGGCTACACCTTC. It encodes CSVHQEDRKRGGYTF.